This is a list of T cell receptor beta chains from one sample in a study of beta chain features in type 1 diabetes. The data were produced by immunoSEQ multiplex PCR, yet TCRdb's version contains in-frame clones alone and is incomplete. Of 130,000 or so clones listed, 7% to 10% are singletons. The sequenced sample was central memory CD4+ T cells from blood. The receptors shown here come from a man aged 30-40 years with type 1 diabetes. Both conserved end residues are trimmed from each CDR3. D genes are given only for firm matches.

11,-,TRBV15,ATSRQQNTEAF
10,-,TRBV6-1,ASSPGIQPQH
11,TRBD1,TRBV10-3,ATRGQGHNEQF
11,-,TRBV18,ASWKQGGTEAF
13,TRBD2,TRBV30,AWSLLGTSRKTQY
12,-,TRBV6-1,ASSEAIQTYEQY
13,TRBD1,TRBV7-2,ASSTWTGGQNEAF
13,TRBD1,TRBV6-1,ASSEWDRDNQPQH
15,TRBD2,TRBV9,ASSPRSPGTSLGEQF
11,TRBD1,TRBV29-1,SVGQGADTEAF
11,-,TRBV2,ASSNDRQETQY
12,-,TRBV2,ASSRQVGNQPQH
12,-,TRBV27,ASSTRRDGNTIY
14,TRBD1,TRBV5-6,ASSSQGPTANSPLH
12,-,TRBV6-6,ASSPRQGKNIQY
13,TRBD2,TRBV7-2,ASSSTSGRLGELF
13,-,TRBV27,ASSLAGLTTGELF
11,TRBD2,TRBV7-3,ASSTERERGKV
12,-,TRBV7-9,ASSSGNRWDEQF
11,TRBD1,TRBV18,ASSPGQPYEQY
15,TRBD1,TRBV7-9,ASSFGRGYGGANVLT
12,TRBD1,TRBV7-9,ASSLFGTGDEQY
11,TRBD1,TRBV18,ASSPRTGDGYT
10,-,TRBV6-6,ASSSPADTQY
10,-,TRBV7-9,ALGGNNSPLH
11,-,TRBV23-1,ASILDTSYEQY
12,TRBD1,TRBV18,ASSLRTGDYGYT
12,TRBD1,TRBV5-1,ASSVDRVWGEQF
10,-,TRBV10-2,ASTAGAGGYT
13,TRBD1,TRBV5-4,ASSLDRGSTDTQY
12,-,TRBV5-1,ASSLFVRDTEAF
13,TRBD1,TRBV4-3,ASSPGQGDLEVQY
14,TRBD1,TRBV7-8,ASSLGTGGDNQPQH
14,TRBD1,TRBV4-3,ASSRTPGTATGELF
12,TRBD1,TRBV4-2,ASSLTGVDTEAF
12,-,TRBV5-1,ASSLDSGNQPQH
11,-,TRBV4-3,ASSHFSYNEQF
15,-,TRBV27,ASSLSVRSGGMSEQY
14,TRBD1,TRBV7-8,ASSPGQGYMNTEAF
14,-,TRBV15,ATSRDAGARNYGYT
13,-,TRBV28,ASSQDSHGIEKLF